This T cell receptor (beta chain) originates from a study of T cell responses to AZD1222 COVID-19 vaccine. General study findings and limits: Clonal diversity may have been underestimated in mostly white British donors. Dominant CD4 TCR responses targeted spike regions 160-218 and 743-854. At baseline, seropositivity was found in only five or six AZD1222 recipients.

There are a few counts of this clone. Its matching antigen is unknown. In germline, CDR1 is SGHRS, CDR2 YFSETQ. This CDR3 is built from 15 residues. V gave up 3 bases and J gave up 7 bases, with 17 bases separating them. The data were produced by immunoSEQ multiplex PCR, yet TCRdb's version contains in-frame clones alone and is incomplete. The table has fewer than 150,000 clones, 80% to 90% seen once; the top ten hold approximately 8.8%. Pooling covered second doses at about 4 or about 12 weeks. This clonotype was sampled from an adult who received the AZD1222 COVID-19 vaccine. Sequencing used peripheral blood, obtained 28 days after the second AZD1222 dose. The chain combines TRBV5-1 with TRBJ1-5; tentatively, D is TRBD1 (6 bases). CDR3 nucleotide sequence: TGCGCCAGCAGCTGGGGGGCAGGGGAGCACCAGCCCCAGCATTTT. It translates to CASSWGAGEHQPQHF.